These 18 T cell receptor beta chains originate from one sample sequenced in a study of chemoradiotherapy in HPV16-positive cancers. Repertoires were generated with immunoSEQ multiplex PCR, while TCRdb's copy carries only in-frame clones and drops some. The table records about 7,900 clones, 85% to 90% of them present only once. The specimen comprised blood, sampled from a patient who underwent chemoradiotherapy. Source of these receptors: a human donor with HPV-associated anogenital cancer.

CDR3 region: CASSLFSGGTDTQYF. The CDR3 DNA reads TGTGCCAGCAGCCTATTTAGCGGGGGCACAGATACGCAGTATTTT. The V and J genes are TRBV6-1 and TRBJ2-3; 8 nucleotides agree with TRBD2. The CDR3 contains 15 residues. Losses at the gene ends were 6 bases for V and 1 base for J; bases not matched to a gene: 6. Germline lookup yields CDR1 MNHNS and CDR2 SASEGT.

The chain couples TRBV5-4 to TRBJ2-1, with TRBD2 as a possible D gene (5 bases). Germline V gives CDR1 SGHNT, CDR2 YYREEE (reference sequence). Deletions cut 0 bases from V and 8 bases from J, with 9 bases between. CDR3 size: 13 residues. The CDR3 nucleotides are TGTGCCAGCAGCTTGGGGGGAGTCTATGAGCAGTTCTTC. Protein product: CASSLGGVYEQFF.

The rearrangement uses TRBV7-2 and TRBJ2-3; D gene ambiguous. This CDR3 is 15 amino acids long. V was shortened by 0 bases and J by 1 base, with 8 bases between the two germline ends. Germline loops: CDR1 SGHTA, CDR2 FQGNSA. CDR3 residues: CASSLALYGTDTQYF. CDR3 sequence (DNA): TGTGCCAGCAGCTTAGCCCTATATGGCACAGATACGCAGTATTTT.

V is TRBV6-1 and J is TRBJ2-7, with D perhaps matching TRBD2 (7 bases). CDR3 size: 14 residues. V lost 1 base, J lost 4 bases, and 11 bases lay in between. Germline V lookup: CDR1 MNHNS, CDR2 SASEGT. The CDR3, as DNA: TGTGCCAGCAGTGAAGGAGAGGGGGGGTACGAGCAGTACTTC. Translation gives CASSEGEGGYEQYF.

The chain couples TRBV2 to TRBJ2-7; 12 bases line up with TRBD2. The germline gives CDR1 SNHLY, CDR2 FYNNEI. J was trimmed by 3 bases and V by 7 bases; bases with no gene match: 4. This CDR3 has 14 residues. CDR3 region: CASKTSGGFYEQYF. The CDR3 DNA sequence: TGTGCCAGCAAAACTAGCGGGGGGTTCTACGAGCAGTACTTC.

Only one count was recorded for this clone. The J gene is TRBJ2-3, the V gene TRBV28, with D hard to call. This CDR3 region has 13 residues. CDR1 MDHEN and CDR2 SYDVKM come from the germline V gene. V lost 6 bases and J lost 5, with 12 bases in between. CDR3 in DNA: TGTGCCAGCAGCCGGATGGGGATAGATACGCAGTATTTT. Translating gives CASSRMGIDTQYF.

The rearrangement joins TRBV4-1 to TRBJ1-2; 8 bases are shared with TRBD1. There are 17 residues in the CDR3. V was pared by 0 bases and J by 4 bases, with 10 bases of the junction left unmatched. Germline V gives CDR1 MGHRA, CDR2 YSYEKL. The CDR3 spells CASSQEAPQGQVYGYTF. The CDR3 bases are TGCGCCAGCAGCCAAGAGGCCCCCCAGGGACAGGTCTATGGCTACACCTTC.

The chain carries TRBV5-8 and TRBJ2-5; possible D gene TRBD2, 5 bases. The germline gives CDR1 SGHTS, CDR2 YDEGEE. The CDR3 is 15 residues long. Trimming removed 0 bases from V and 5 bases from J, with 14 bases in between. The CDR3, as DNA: TGTGCCAGCAGCTTGGCCAAGTCGGGGAAGGAGACCCAGTACTTC. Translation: CASSLAKSGKETQYF. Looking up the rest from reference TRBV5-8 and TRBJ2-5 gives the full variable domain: EAGVTQSPTHLIKTRGQQATLRCSPISGHTSVYWYQQALGLGLQFLLWYDEGEERNRGNFPPRFSGRQFPNYSSELNVNALELEDSALYLCASSLAKSGKETQYFGPGTRLLVL.

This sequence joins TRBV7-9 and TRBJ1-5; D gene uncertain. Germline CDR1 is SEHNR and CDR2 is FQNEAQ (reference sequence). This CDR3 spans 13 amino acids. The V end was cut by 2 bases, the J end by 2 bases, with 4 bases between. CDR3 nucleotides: TGTGCCAGCAGCTTATCTGGCAATCAGCCCCAGCATTTT. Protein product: CASSLSGNQPQHF. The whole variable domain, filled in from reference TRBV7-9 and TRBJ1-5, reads DTGVSQNPRHKITKRGQNVTFRCDPISEHNRLYWYRQTLGQGPEFLTYFQNEAQLEKSRLLSDRFSAERPKGSFSTLEIQRTEQGDSAMYLCASSLSGNQPQHFGDGTRLSIL.

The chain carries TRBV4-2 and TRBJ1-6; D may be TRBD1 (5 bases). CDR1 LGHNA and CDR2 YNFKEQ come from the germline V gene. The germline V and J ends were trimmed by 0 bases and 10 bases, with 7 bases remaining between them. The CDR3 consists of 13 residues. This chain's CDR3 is CASSQEGESPLHF. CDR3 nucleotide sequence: TGTGCCAGCAGCCAAGAAGGGGAGTCACCCCTCCACTTT.

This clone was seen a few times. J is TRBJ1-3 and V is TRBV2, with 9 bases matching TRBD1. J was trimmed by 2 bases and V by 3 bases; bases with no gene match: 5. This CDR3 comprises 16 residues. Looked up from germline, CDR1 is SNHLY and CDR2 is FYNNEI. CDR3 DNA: TGTGCCAGCAGTGATGAAACAGGGGGCGCTGGAAACACCATATATTTT. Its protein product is CASSDETGGAGNTIYF. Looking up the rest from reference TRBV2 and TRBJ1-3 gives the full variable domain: EPEVTQTPSHQVTQMGQEVILRCVPISNHLYFYWYRQILGQKVEFLVSFYNNEISEKSEIFDDQFSVERPDGSNFTLKIRSTKLEDSAMYFCASSDETGGAGNTIYFGEGSWLTVV.

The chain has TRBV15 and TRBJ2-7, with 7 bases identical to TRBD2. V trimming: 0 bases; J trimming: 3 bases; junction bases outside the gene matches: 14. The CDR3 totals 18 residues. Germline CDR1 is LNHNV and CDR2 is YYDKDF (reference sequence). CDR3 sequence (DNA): TGTGCCACCAGCAGAGATTCCGGAGGAGGGAGGGTTGGCTACGAGCAGTACTTC. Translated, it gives CATSRDSGGGRVGYEQYF.

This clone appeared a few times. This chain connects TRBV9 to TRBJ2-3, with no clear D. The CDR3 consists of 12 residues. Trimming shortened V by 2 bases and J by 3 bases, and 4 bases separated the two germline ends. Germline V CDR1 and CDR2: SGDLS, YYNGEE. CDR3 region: CASSVDTDTQYF. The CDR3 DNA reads TGTGCCAGCAGCGTTGATACAGATACGCAGTATTTT.

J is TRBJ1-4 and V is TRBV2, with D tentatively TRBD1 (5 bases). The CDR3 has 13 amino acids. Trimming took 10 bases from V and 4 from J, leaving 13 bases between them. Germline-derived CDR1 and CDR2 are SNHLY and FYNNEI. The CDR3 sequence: CATMRDLNEKLFF. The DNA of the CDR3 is TGTGCCACCATGAGGGACCTTAATGAAAAACTGTTTTTT.

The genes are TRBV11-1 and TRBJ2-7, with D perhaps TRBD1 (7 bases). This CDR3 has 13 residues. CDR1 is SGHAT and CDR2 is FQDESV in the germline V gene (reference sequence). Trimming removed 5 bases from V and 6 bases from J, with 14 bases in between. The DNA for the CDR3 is TGTGCCAGCAGCGGGCGCGGGACAGCCGAGCAGTACTTC. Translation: CASSGRGTAEQYF. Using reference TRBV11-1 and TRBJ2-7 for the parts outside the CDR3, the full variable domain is EAEVAQSPRYKITEKSQAVAFWCDPISGHATLYWYRQILGQGPELLVQFQDESVVDDSQLPKDRFSAERLKGVDSTLKIQPAELGDSAMYLCASSGRGTAEQYFGPGTRLTVT.

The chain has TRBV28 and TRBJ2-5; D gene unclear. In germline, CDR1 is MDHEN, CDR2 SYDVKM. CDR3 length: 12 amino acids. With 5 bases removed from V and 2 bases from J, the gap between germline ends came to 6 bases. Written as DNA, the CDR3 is TGTGCCAGCAGTCCGGGTCAAGAGACCCAGTACTTC. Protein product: CASSPGQETQYF.

The CDR3 DNA sequence: TGCAGCGTTTTAGACATTCGCTCCTACGAGCAGTACTTC. It translates to CSVLDIRSYEQYF. J is TRBJ2-7 and V is TRBV29-1; D is ambiguous. The CDR3 sequence is 13 residues long. Germline-derived CDR1 and CDR2 are SQVTM and ANQGSEA. V was pared by 5 bases and J by 0 bases, with 11 bases between.

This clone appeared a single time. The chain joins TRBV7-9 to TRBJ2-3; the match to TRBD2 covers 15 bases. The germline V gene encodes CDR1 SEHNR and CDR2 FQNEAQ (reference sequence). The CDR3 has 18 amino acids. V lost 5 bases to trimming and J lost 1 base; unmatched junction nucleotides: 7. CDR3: CASSLEGLAGGRTDTQYF. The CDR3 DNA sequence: TGTGCCAGCAGCCTGGAGGGACTAGCGGGAGGACGCACAGATACGCAGTATTTT. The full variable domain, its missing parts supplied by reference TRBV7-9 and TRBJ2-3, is DTGVSQNPRHKITKRGQNVTFRCDPISEHNRLYWYRQTLGQGPEFLTYFQNEAQLEKSRLLSDRFSAERPKGSFSTLEIQRTEQGDSAMYLCASSLEGLAGGRTDTQYFGPGTRLTVL.